This passage covers 6 T cell receptor beta chains from one sample sequenced in a study of blood T cell repertoires in COVID-19. Sequenced by immunoSEQ multiplex PCR; TCRdb stores in-frame clones only, minus some. Altogether 350,000 to 400,000 clones are present, 85% to 90% being singletons, with the ten largest covering 1.2%. Material: PBMCs or T cells enriched from blood (not recorded which). Every receptor here comes from a woman under 30 who had recovered from COVID-19.

The V gene is TRBV3-1 (or the pseudogene TRBV3-2), the J gene TRBJ2-3, with D possibly TRBD2 on 6 matching bases. This CDR3 region has 13 residues. V shed 4 bases and J shed 1 base, with 6 bases lying between them. Germline V CDR1 and CDR2: LGHDT, YNNKEL (reference sequence). CDR3 bases: TGTGCCAGCAGCCGGAGGGGCACAGATACGCAGTATTTT. Protein: CASSRRGTDTQYF.

This clone was observed a few times. The V call is TRBV6-6, the J call TRBJ2-2, with D possibly being TRBD2 (7 bases). The V gene's germline CDR1 is MNHNY and CDR2 SVGAGI (reference sequence). The V and J ends lost 1 base and 6 bases respectively, with 12 bases between them. The CDR3 has 15 residues. CDR3 in DNA: TGTGCCAGCAGTTACTTGTCGGGGGGCGCCGGGGAGCTGTTTTTT. Protein product: CASSYLSGGAGELFF.

V is TRBV19 and J is TRBJ2-2, with D possibly being TRBD1 (7 bases). The V end was cut by 0 bases, the J end by 3 bases, with 14 bases between. The germline V gene encodes CDR1 LNHDA and CDR2 SQIVND (reference sequence). This CDR3 is 17 amino acids long. CDR3 residues: CASSIDQGVADTGELFF. CDR3 in DNA: TGTGCCAGTAGTATAGACCAGGGGGTAGCGGACACCGGGGAGCTGTTTTTT.

The rearrangement uses TRBV30 and TRBJ2-7; tentatively, D is TRBD2 (5 bases). Deletions cut 0 bases from V and 5 bases from J, with 17 bases between. Germline assignment: CDR1 GTSNPN and CDR2 SVGIG (reference sequence). CDR3 size: 15 residues. This CDR3 reads CAWSVWETRRHEQYF. The CDR3 nucleotides are TGTGCCTGGAGTGTATGGGAGACGAGACGCCACGAGCAGTACTTC.

The chain recombines TRBV9 with TRBJ2-1, with 7 bases identical to TRBD2. There are 14 residues in the CDR3. The germline CDR1 and CDR2 sequences are SGDLS and YYNGEE. Losses at the gene ends were 2 bases for V and 5 bases for J; bases not matched to a gene: 4. The CDR3 bases are TGTGCCAGCAGCGTGCGGGGGTGGGACAATGAGCAGTTCTTC. Its translation is CASSVRGWDNEQFF.

This clone was counted a single time. The CDR3 region is CASSESRGPPYEQYF. CDR3 in DNA: TGCGCCAGCAGTGAGTCTCGAGGGCCTCCCTACGAGCAGTACTTC. The chain carries TRBV10-1 and TRBJ2-7; tentative D call: TRBD2 (5 bases). The CDR3 contains 15 residues. V lost 0 bases and J lost 2, with 11 bases in between. Germline values: CDR1 WNHNN, CDR2 SYGVQD (reference sequence).